These 16 T cell receptor beta chains were all obtained from the same sample, sequenced in a study of cytomegalovirus exposure and HLA in healthy donors. The PCR contained 60 Vbeta and 13 Jbeta primers. The protocol was immunoSEQ multiplex PCR, while the TCRdb copy is restricted to in-frame clones and leaves out a portion. The table includes fewer than 85,000 clones, 84% detected once. The specimen was PBMCs. The origin of the receptors is a man aged 70 or older in good health and CMV-seropositive.

The gene calls are TRBV19 and TRBJ2-6; D ambiguous. This CDR3 region has 13 residues. Germline CDR1 reads LNHDA; CDR2 reads SQIVND (reference sequence). Trimming cost V 6 bases and J 2 bases, with 5 bases left between them. The CDR3 spells CASSNPGANVLTF. The CDR3 nucleotides read TGTGCCAGTAGCAATCCTGGGGCCAACGTCCTGACTTTC.

The chain uses TRBV10-1 and TRBJ2-2; TRBD1 matches at 10 bases. The V gene's germline CDR1 is WNHNN and CDR2 SYGVQD (reference sequence). The ends lost 5 bases at V and 4 bases at J; junction bases unmatched: 4. There are 15 residues in the CDR3. The CDR3 DNA is TGCGCCAGCAGTTCCGGGACAGGGGTCACCGGGGAGCTGTTTTTT. This encodes CASSSGTGVTGELFF.

The rearrangement joins TRBV7-6 to TRBJ2-2; D possibly corresponds to TRBD1 (5 bases). V dropped 5 bases and J dropped 1 base, with 8 bases sitting between them. The CDR3 has 14 amino acids. Germline lookup yields CDR1 SGHVS and CDR2 FNYEAQ. CDR3: CASSPTGNTGELFF. For the CDR3, the DNA is TGTGCCAGCAGCCCTACAGGGAACACCGGGGAGCTGTTTTTT.

V usage is TRBV7-2 and J usage is TRBJ1-3; 8 bases fit TRBD1. The CDR3 has 15 amino acids. V lost 5 bases to trimming and J lost 2 bases; unmatched junction nucleotides: 5. Germline V gene lookup returns CDR1 SGHTA and CDR2 FQGNSA. Written as DNA, the CDR3 is TGTGCCAGCAGCGTCCGGACAGGGACTGGAAACACCATATATTTT. It encodes CASSVRTGTGNTIYF.

The chain couples TRBV11-3 to TRBJ2-1; D perhaps matches TRBD2 (5 bases). This CDR3 has 12 amino acids. CDR1 and CDR2 (germline): SGHNT, YENEEA. V lost 5 bases to trimming and J lost 12 bases, with 14 bases between them. The CDR3 region is CASSQDRRRQFF. Here the CDR3 DNA reads TGTGCCAGCAGCCAGGATCGGAGGCGGCAGTTCTTC.

The chain employs TRBV2 and TRBJ2-3, with 14 bases identical to TRBD2. J lost 2 bases, V lost 7 bases, and 14 bases had no gene match. Germline CDR1 reads SNHLY; CDR2 reads FYNNEI. CDR3 size: 19 residues. CDR3 nucleotides: TGTGCCAGCATGGATGGGGGACTAGCGGGAGTGAGGCCCACAGATACGCAGTATTTT. Translated: CASMDGGLAGVRPTDTQYF.

This chain uses TRBV5-1 with TRBJ2-1, with D unclear. The V gene lost 4 bases and the J gene lost 7 bases, with 12 bases spanning the gap. This CDR3 region has 13 residues. The germline CDR1 and CDR2 sequences are SGHRS and YFSETQ. In nucleotides, the CDR3 is TGCGCCAGCAGCGAGAGTCATCAAAATGAGCAGTTCTTC. Translated: CASSESHQNEQFF.

Remarks on this clone: Other nucleotide sequences from this sample produce the same CDR3. V usage is TRBV5-1 and J usage is TRBJ2-5; 7 bases map to TRBD1. Germline V gene sequence: CDR1 SGHRS, CDR2 YFSETQ. V was pared by 0 bases and J by 0 bases, with 2 bases of the junction left unmatched. CDR3 length equals 15 residues. The CDR3 region is CASSLGQGYQETQYF. CDR3 bases: TGCGCCAGCAGCTTGGGACAGGGCTACCAAGAGACCCAGTACTTC.

This chain connects TRBV5-1 to TRBJ1-2, with D unclear. CDR1 is SGHRS, CDR2 YFSETQ, per germline. The CDR3 covers 13 residues. V dropped 0 bases and J dropped 4 bases, with 7 bases sitting between them. The chain's CDR3 is CASSLDKFYGYTF. The CDR3 bases are TGCGCCAGCAGCTTGGACAAGTTCTATGGCTACACCTTC.

J is TRBJ2-4 and V is TRBV5-5; 9 bases are shared with TRBD1. CDR1 is SGHKS and CDR2 is YYEKEE in the germline V gene (reference sequence). After removal of 5 bases from V and 5 bases from J, the junction contained 5 bases not matched to a gene. This CDR3 contains 14 residues. The CDR3 DNA reads as TGTGCCAGCAGTCCCCGGGACAGGGAAAACATTCAGTACTTC. Translating gives CASSPRDRENIQYF.

The chain joins TRBV2 to TRBJ1-2; 9 nucleotides line up with TRBD1. CDR1 and CDR2 from the germline V gene are SNHLY and FYNNEI. The CDR3 spans 14 residues. V was clipped by 6 bases and J by 7 bases; unmatched bases: 9. CDR3 region: CASRGVRDRAGYTF. CDR3 sequence (DNA): TGTGCCAGCAGGGGAGTCCGGGACAGGGCTGGCTACACCTTC.

This chain joins TRBV5-1 and TRBJ2-7; 11 nucleotides match TRBD1. There are 15 residues in the CDR3. Germline V gene data show CDR1 as SGHRS and CDR2 as YFSETQ. The V segment lost 6 bases and the J segment 7 bases; nucleotides outside the gene matches: 12. This chain's CDR3 is CASTLSGQGAGEQYF. The CDR3 DNA reads TGCGCCAGCACCCTTAGCGGACAGGGGGCTGGGGAGCAGTACTTC.

The rearrangement uses TRBV7-6 and TRBJ1-1; D ambiguous. The V end lost 2 bases, the J end lost 1 base, and 5 bases lay between the germline ends. This CDR3 is 13 amino acids long. Germline CDR1 is SGHVS and CDR2 is FNYEAQ. Here the CDR3 reads CASSLSQNTEAFF. CDR3 sequence (DNA): TGTGCCAGCAGCTTATCCCAGAACACTGAAGCTTTCTTT.

This clone has only a few counts. This chain connects TRBV5-1 to TRBJ2-6; 8 bases align to TRBD1. CDR1 SGHRS and CDR2 YFSETQ come from the germline V gene. The CDR3 runs to 14 residues. V lost 0 bases and J lost 11; bases outside the gene matches: 4. The CDR3 protein is CASSLGQGPDVLTF. The DNA for the CDR3 is TGCGCCAGCAGCTTGGGACAGGGGCCTGACGTCCTGACTTTC.

The chain carries TRBV10-3 and TRBJ2-5, with 9 bases matching TRBD2. CDR1 and CDR2 (germline): ENHRY, SYGVKD. This CDR3 spans 16 amino acids. V trimming: 2 bases; J trimming: 3 bases; junction bases outside the gene matches: 7. The CDR3 DNA sequence: TGTGCCATCAGTGAGGCCGCCGGGACTAGCAAAGAGACCCAGTACTTC. Its protein is CAISEAAGTSKETQYF.

This chain connects TRBV5-1 to TRBJ1-1, with 8 bases that match TRBD1. Trimming cost V 3 bases and J 1 base; bases outside gene matches: 11. There are 17 residues in the CDR3. CDR1 and CDR2 from the germline V gene are SGHRS and YFSETQ. As DNA, the CDR3 is TGCGCCAGCAGCTCTCCCAGGGGGCCCCGGGGGAACACTGAAGCTTTCTTT. Translated, it gives CASSSPRGPRGNTEAFF. Combining the CDR3 with reference TRBV5-1 and TRBJ1-1 gives the whole variable domain KAGVTQTPRYLIKTRGQQVTLSCSPISGHRSVSWYQQTPGQGLQFLFEYFSETQRNKGNFPGRFSGRQFSNSRSEMNVSTLELGDSALYLCASSSPRGPRGNTEAFFGQGTRLTVV.